This T cell receptor (beta chain) was found in a study of T cells in Graves' hyperthyroidism and ophthalmopathy. In the study overall: Staff took peripheral blood when the initial diagnosis was made, before any treatment began.

Findings of the study overall: Also found in blood were most expanded thyroid clonotypes above 0.001.

Germline V gene lookup returns CDR1 DFQATT and CDR2 SNEGSKA (reference sequence). The CDR3 contains 14 residues. The V segment lost 6 bases and the J segment 3 bases; nucleotides outside the gene matches: 10. TCR beta CDR3 regions were amplified from RNA. HTBI primers were employed in a first-round RT-PCR of the TCR CDR3. TCRdb recomputed calls from the multiplex PCR reads with MiXCR, one row per CDR3 protein. The top ten hold around 54% of the sample, which has hundreds of thousands of distinct CDR3 sequences, approximately 23% seen once. As for this clonotype: As yet, its antigen is unknown.

The sample comprised blood. This receptor was taken from a woman in her sixties or seventies with Graves' ophthalmopathy. The V call is TRBV20-1, the J call TRBJ2-7, with 8 positions matching TRBD1. CDR3 in amino acids: CSAPTRTGHYEQYF. CDR3 in DNA: TGCAGTGCCCCAACCCGGACAGGGCACTACGAGCAGTACTTC.